These 2 T cell receptor beta chains share one sample of origin, sequenced in a study of spatial heterogeneity in lung cancer. TCRdb processed the 5' RACE reads anew with MiXCR; each CDR3 protein has one entry. The sample carries about 1,300 distinct CDR3 sequences, 20% to 25% recorded once. Overall study results and limits: Tumor mutation count correlated with how many alpha and beta TCRs expanded intratumorally.

Antigens of these TCRs are unknown. The sample's time point: sample taken at primary tumor resection. Specimen: lung tumor tissue, collected at surgery. Receptor source: a male donor with early-stage non-small cell lung cancer.

V usage is TRBV13 and J usage is TRBJ2-2, with D possibly being TRBD1 or TRBD2 (6 bases each). Deletions cut 5 bases from V and 1 base from J, with 20 bases between. Germline-derived CDR1 and CDR2 are PRHDT and FYEKMQ (reference sequence). The CDR3 is 18 residues long. The chain's CDR3 is CASSTRPRGGLNTGELFF. CDR3 sequence (DNA): TGTGCCAGCAGCACCCGCCCTCGAGGGGGACTGAACACCGGGGAGCTGTTTTTT.

This clonotype turned up a few times. The V call is TRBV30, the J call TRBJ1-6; D is perhaps TRBD1 (6 bases). The CDR3 totals 15 residues. Germline CDR1 GTSNPN, CDR2 SVGIG (reference sequence). V lost 4 bases to trimming and J lost 10 bases, with 20 bases between them. CDR3 region: CAWTSTGTRGSPLHF. The DNA for the CDR3 is TGTGCCTGGACCTCCACGGGGACACGGGGATCACCCCTCCACTTT.